This entry describes one T cell receptor (beta chain). Its antigen is undetermined. The PCR ran on 60 Vbeta and 13 Jbeta primers. Measured with immunoSEQ multiplex PCR; TCRdb has only the in-frame clones, and not every one. Of 100,000 to 150,000 clones in the sample, approximately 80% were seen once. The data stem from a study of cytomegalovirus exposure and HLA in healthy donors. General study findings and limits: In a later analysis, at a false discovery rate of 0.05, roughly 16,000 TCR beta sequences matched HLA alleles.

The V end lost 4 bases, the J end lost 0 bases, and 3 bases lay between the germline ends. From germline, CDR1 is SEHNR and CDR2 FQNEAQ (reference sequence). This CDR3 is 12 amino acids long. V usage is TRBV7-9 and J usage is TRBJ1-2; no reliable D call. This TCR was sampled from a girl aged 2-10 years in good health and CMV-seronegative. Sequenced: PBMCs. DNA for the CDR3: TGTGCCAGCAGCTACACTAACTATGGCTACACCTTC. Translation: CASSYTNYGYTF.